The rows below give T cell receptor beta chains drawn from one sample of a study of blood T cells in healthy people across ages. TCRdb passed the 5' RACE reads through MiXCR, listing each CDR3 protein once. The table lists roughly 1,300,000 distinct CDR3 sequences, roughly 60% of them singletons, with 5.5% to 8% in the top ten. The sample consisted of blood. These receptor sequences come from a young man in good health. Each CDR3 is given with its conserved first and last residue. The D gene is left open where the match is weak. Size values are once, few and many counts, or a class for expanded clones, and some rows have none.

TRBD2 | TRBJ2-2 | NA | 16 | TRBV11-2 | CASSSNLAGDTGELFF | TGTGCCAGCAGCTCCAACTTAGCGGGGGACACCGGGGAGCTGTTTTTT
NA | TRBJ2-7 | NA | 14 | TRBV4-1 | CASSQLSGVYEQYF | TGCGCCAGCAGCCAACTCTCGGGCGTCTACGAGCAGTACTTC
NA | TRBJ2-1 | NA | 13 | TRBV20-1 | CSARLPGRLIQFF | TGCAGTGCTAGACTTCCCGGACGCTTAATCCAGTTCTTC
NA | TRBJ1-2 | NA | 20 | TRBV6-4 | CASSVFLTDPLAFNNYGYTF | TGTGCCAGCAGTGTATTTCTTACGGATCCGCTCGCCTTTAATAACTATGGCTACACCTTC
NA | TRBJ2-7 | NA | 16 | TRBV15 | CATSRDPGEGAYEQYF | TGTGCCACCAGCAGAGATCCGGGTGAAGGAGCCTACGAGCAGTACTTC
NA | TRBJ1-5 | NA | 14 | TRBV6-2/TRBV6-3 | CASRMNRSNQPQHF | TGTGCCAGCAGGATGAACAGGTCCAATCAGCCCCAGCATTTT
NA | TRBJ1-1 | few | 13 | TRBV25-1 | CASRWTVNTEAFF | TGTGCCAGCAGATGGACGGTGAACACTGAAGCTTTCTTT
TRBD1 | TRBJ2-4 | NA | 14 | TRBV27 | CASSYRGAKNIQYF | TGTGCCAGCAGTTACAGGGGAGCCAAAAACATTCAGTACTTC
TRBD2 | TRBJ2-7 | NA | 15 | TRBV4-1 | CASSQDAGLVYEQYF | TGCGCCAGCAGCCAAGATGCTGGACTAGTGTACGAGCAGTACTTC
TRBD2 | TRBJ2-1 | once | 15 | TRBV11-1 | CASSWERGLLNEQFF | TGTGCCAGCAGCTGGGAGCGGGGGCTCCTCAATGAGCAGTTCTTC
NA | TRBJ1-2 | NA | 12 | TRBV12-3/TRBV12-4 | CASSLYRDGYTF | TGTGCCAGCAGTTTATACAGGGATGGCTACACCTTC
NA | TRBJ2-1 | few | 16 | TRBV7-2 | CASDLIPGFSYNEQFF | TGTGCCAGCGACCTTATCCCGGGGTTCTCCTACAATGAGCAGTTCTTC
NA | TRBJ1-5 | NA | 14 | TRBV12-3/TRBV12-4 | CASSRPGFGQPQHF | TGTGCCAGCAGCCGCCCGGGGTTTGGTCAGCCCCAGCATTTT
TRBD1 | TRBJ2-7 | NA | 14 | TRBV24-1 | CATSDPGQYNEQYF | TGTGCCACCAGTGATCCGGGACAGTACAATGAGCAGTACTTC
NA | TRBJ1-2 | NA | 14 | TRBV3-1 | CASSQEGDSYDYTF | TGTGCCAGCAGCCAAGAGGGGGACTCCTATGACTACACCTTC
TRBD1 | TRBJ2-1 | few | 14 | TRBV27 | CASSLSGTGNEQFF | TGTGCCAGCAGTTTATCCGGGACAGGGAATGAGCAGTTCTTC
TRBD2 | TRBJ2-7 | NA | 17 | TRBV5-5 | CASSSYGGRGDSYEQYF | TGTGCCAGCAGCTCCTACGGAGGGAGGGGAGACTCCTACGAGCAGTACTTC
TRBD1 | TRBJ2-1 | few | 15 | TRBV3-1 | CASNQGDGGYNEQFF | TGTGCCAGCAACCAGGGGGACGGAGGTTACAATGAGCAGTTCTTC
TRBD2 | TRBJ2-3 | NA | 12 | TRBV6-1 | CASRGGKDTQYF | TGTGCCAGCAGGGGGGGGAAAGATACGCAGTATTTT
TRBD1 | TRBJ1-2 | NA | 14 | TRBV9 | CASSVVGQGDGYTF | TGTGCCAGCAGCGTGGTCGGACAGGGGGACGGCTACACCTTC
NA | TRBJ2-7 | NA | 17 | TRBV7-9 | CASSTWAGLGADYEQYF | TGTGCCAGCAGCACCTGGGCGGGGTTGGGGGCAGATTACGAGCAGTACTTC
NA | TRBJ2-7 | NA | 16 | TRBV7-9 | CASSLVVLAEYNEQYF | TGTGCCAGCAGCTTAGTAGTATTGGCGGAGTACAATGAGCAGTACTTC
TRBD2 | TRBJ2-7 | NA | 17 | TRBV3-1 | CASSQDPAGLAAYEQYF | TGTGCCAGCAGCCAAGATCCTGCGGGACTAGCAGCCTACGAGCAGTACTTC
NA | TRBJ2-1 | NA | 17 | TRBV6-2/TRBV6-3 | CASRIHQNRDSNNEQFF | TGTGCCAGCAGAATACACCAAAACCGGGACTCGAACAATGAGCAGTTCTTC
NA | TRBJ2-7 | NA | 16 | TRBV7-6 | CASSLEAGGVSYEQYF | TGTGCCAGCAGCTTAGAGGCTGGGGGAGTCTCCTACGAGCAGTACTTC
NA | TRBJ2-3 | NA | 16 | TRBV20-1 | CSASGDGDAYTDTQYF | TGCAGTGCTAGTGGTGATGGGGATGCCTACACAGATACGCAGTATTTT
TRBD1 | TRBJ2-6 | NA | 17 | TRBV7-2 | CASSLQGANSGANVLTF | TGTGCCAGCAGCTTGCAGGGGGCAAACTCTGGGGCCAACGTCCTGACTTTC
NA | TRBJ2-1 | NA | 13 | TRBV14 | CAIGTKINNEQFF | TGTGCCATTGGGACAAAAATCAACAATGAGCAGTTCTTC
NA | TRBJ2-1 | few | 16 | TRBV27 | CASSFEGYSSYNEQFF | TGTGCCAGCAGTTTTGAAGGCTATAGCTCCTACAATGAGCAGTTCTTC
TRBD1 | TRBJ2-5 | NA | 15 | TRBV7-6 | CASSLTEGAYNEQYF | TGTGCCAGCAGCTTAACCGAGGGGGCTTACAATGAGCAGTACTTC
NA | TRBJ2-1 | NA | 17 | TRBV4-1 | CASSQATTGHSYNEQFF | TGCGCCAGCAGCCAGGCTACCACAGGGCACTCCTACAATGAGCAGTTCTTC
NA | TRBJ2-7 | NA | 14 | TRBV15 | CATSRVRTPDEQYF | TGTGCCACCAGCAGAGTCCGGACGCCCGACGAGCAGTACTTC
TRBD1 | TRBJ2-5 | NA | 16 | TRBV20-1 | CSASGGTGGSLETQYF | TGCAGTGCTAGCGGAGGTACAGGGGGCAGTTTGGAGACCCAGTACTTC
NA | TRBJ2-2 | once | 16 | TRBV12-5 | CASGPPLDLLTGELFF | TGTGCTAGTGGTCCCCCTCTGGACTTGCTCACCGGGGAGCTGTTTTTT
NA | TRBJ2-4 | few | 11 | TRBV6-2/TRBV6-3 | CASAAGSIQYF | TGTGCCAGCGCCGCCGGGTCCATTCAGTACTTC
TRBD2 | TRBJ2-3 | NA | 18 | TRBV20-1 | CSARGNPNFERGGLLQYF | TGCAGTGCTAGAGGCAACCCCAATTTTGAGCGGGGGGGCCTCTTGCAGTATTTT
TRBD2 | TRBJ2-3 | NA | 15 | TRBV6-6 | CASSQRETYSDTQYF | TGTGCCAGCAGCCAGCGGGAGACGTATTCAGATACGCAGTATTTT
NA | TRBJ1-5 | NA | 15 | TRBV3-1 | CASSQGPFSNQPQHF | TGTGCCAGCAGCCAGGGACCCTTTAGCAATCAGCCCCAGCATTTT
NA | TRBJ1-1 | NA | 13 | TRBV29-1 | CSVEVEGNTEAFF | TGCAGCGTTGAAGTAGAGGGGAACACTGAAGCTTTCTTT
NA | TRBJ1-2 | NA | 15 | TRBV3-1 | CASSQGSLINYGYTF | TGTGCCAGCAGCCAAGGCAGTCTGATTAACTATGGCTACACCTTC
TRBD2 | TRBJ2-3 | NA | 16 | TRBV9 | CASSDRLAGSRDTQYF | TGTGCCAGCAGCGACAGACTAGCGGGGTCCAGGGATACGCAGTATTTT
TRBD2 | TRBJ2-3 | NA | 16 | TRBV5-6 | CASSLERRGGADTQYF | TGTGCCAGCAGCTTGGAGAGGCGGGGGGGGGCAGATACGCAGTATTTT
NA | TRBJ1-2 | few | 16 | TRBV15 | CATSRDKRRVVDGYTF | TGTGCCACCAGCAGAGATAAGAGGAGGGTTGTGGATGGCTACACCTTC
TRBD1 | TRBJ1-6 | NA | 14 | TRBV20-1 | CSANSGQKNSPLHF | TGCAGTGCTAATTCGGGACAGAAGAATTCACCCCTCCACTTT
NA | TRBJ2-7 | NA | 16 | TRBV28 | CASSSLPRASSYEQYF | TGTGCCAGCAGTTCCCTCCCCCGAGCGAGCTCCTACGAGCAGTACTTC
NA | TRBJ2-7 | few | 15 | TRBV3-1 | CASSQTTGRAYEQYF | TGTGCCAGCAGCCAGACCACAGGGCGGGCCTACGAGCAGTACTTC
NA | TRBJ2-3 | NA | 13 | TRBV24-1 | CATSGPGTPTQYF | TGTGCCACCAGTGGCCCCGGGACTCCGACGCAGTATTTT